The next 12 T cell receptor beta chains were all read from a single sample in a study of cytomegalovirus exposure and HLA in healthy donors. PCR used 60 Vbeta primers and 13 Jbeta primers. Some clones are missing from TCRdb's copy, which holds only in-frame ones; the method was immunoSEQ multiplex PCR. The sample lists about 210,000 clones; about 75% were seen once. The sequencing input was PBMCs. These receptors all come from a male donor in good health and CMV-seronegative.

J is TRBJ1-2 and V is TRBV30, with D maybe TRBD1 (6 bases). There are 13 residues in the CDR3. V lost 3 bases, J lost 7 bases, and 15 bases lay in between. The V gene's germline CDR1 is GTSNPN and CDR2 SVGIG (reference sequence). This CDR3 is CAWSLAGEGGYTF. The CDR3 DNA follows: TGTGCCTGGAGCTTAGCAGGGGAAGGTGGCTACACCTTC.

This clone was seen once. J is TRBJ1-1 and V is TRBV14; D is perhaps TRBD1 (5 bases). V lost 0 bases and J lost 5, with 13 bases in between. The CDR3 extends over 15 amino acids. The V gene's germline CDR1 is SGHDN and CDR2 FVKESK. As DNA, the CDR3 is TGTGCCAGCAGCCAAGATGCGGCAGGGTGGACTGAAGCTTTCTTT. Translation gives CASSQDAAGWTEAFF.

The chain is built from TRBV4-3 and TRBJ2-7, with TRBD1 matching 9 bases. This CDR3 comprises 15 residues. V lost 3 bases, J lost 1 base, and 4 bases stayed unmatched. Germline V gene data show CDR1 as LGHNA and CDR2 as YSLEER. CDR3 nucleotides: TGCGCCAGCAGCCAGGACAGGGGAGGGTCCTACGAGCAGTACTTC. As protein: CASSQDRGGSYEQYF.

J is TRBJ2-3 and V is TRBV9, with 9 bases that match TRBD2. CDR1 is SGDLS, CDR2 YYNGEE, per germline. The CDR3 consists of 17 residues. The V gene end was trimmed by 0 bases and the J gene end by 6 bases; junction bases not matched to a gene: 11. The CDR3 loop reads CASSVDPGGGALDTQYF. DNA of the CDR3: TGTGCCAGCAGCGTAGATCCTGGCGGGGGGGCCTTGGATACGCAGTATTTT. Supplemented by reference TRBV9 and TRBJ2-3, the full variable domain reads DSGVTQTPKHLITATGQRVTLRCSPRSGDLSVYWYQQSLDQGLQFLIQYYNGEERAKGNILERFSAQQFPDLHSELNLSSLELGDSALYFCASSVDPGGGALDTQYFGPGTRLTVL.

In this sample, this clone turned up a few times. CDR3 protein: CASKVRGKLTDTQYF. The CDR3 nucleotides are TGTGCCAGCAAAGTCCGGGGTAAACTCACAGATACGCAGTATTTT. V is TRBV7-2 and J is TRBJ2-3; D perhaps matches TRBD2 (5 bases). CDR3 length: 15 residues. CDR1 and CDR2 from the germline V gene are SGHTA and FQGNSA. Trimming pared 7 bases from V and 2 bases from J, leaving 16 bases between.

The chain combines TRBV5-1 with TRBJ1-1; 8 positions agree with TRBD1. This CDR3 is 16 amino acids long. The J segment lost 4 bases and the V segment lost 0 bases, leaving 8 bases of the junction unmatched. Per the germline V gene, CDR1 is SGHRS and CDR2 is YFSETQ. CDR3 loop: CASSLATGTGITEAFF. The CDR3 DNA is TGCGCCAGCAGCTTGGCTACCGGGACAGGCATCACTGAAGCTTTCTTT.

This clone was seen more than once but under ten times. V and J are TRBV11-2 and TRBJ2-5; 10 nucleotides match TRBD1. This CDR3 region has 15 residues. J lost 11 bases, V lost 0 bases, and 9 bases had no gene match. CDR1 and CDR2 from the germline V gene are SGHAT and FQNNGV. The CDR3 loop reads CASSLERGQGLEQYF. For the CDR3, the DNA is TGTGCCAGCAGCTTAGAGCGGGGACAGGGGTTGGAGCAGTACTTC.

The chain recombines TRBV5-4 with TRBJ2-1, with D perhaps TRBD2 (6 bases). In germline, CDR1 is SGHNT, CDR2 YYREEE (reference sequence). This CDR3 has 16 amino acids. The V gene lost 3 bases and the J gene lost 1 base, with 14 bases spanning the gap. This CDR3 reads CASSSGTFGSYNEQFF. CDR3 nucleotides: TGTGCCAGCAGCTCCGGGACTTTCGGGTCCTACAATGAGCAGTTCTTC.

The chain carries TRBV27 and TRBJ2-7; 7 bases line up with TRBD1. The CDR3 contains 15 residues. CDR1 and CDR2 (germline): MNHEY, SMNVEV (reference sequence). The V gene end was trimmed by 4 bases and the J gene end by 0 bases; junction bases not matched to a gene: 6. The CDR3 loop reads CASSSFQGDSYEQYF. The CDR3 coding sequence is TGTGCCAGCAGTTCCTTCCAGGGGGACTCCTACGAGCAGTACTTC.

With respect to this clone: One end of the junction is discordant with germline, which a read error may explain. The V gene is TRBV19, the J gene TRBJ1-6; TRBD1 matches 10 bases. This CDR3 is 14 amino acids long. CDR1 and CDR2 from the germline V gene are LNHDA and SQIVND (reference sequence). DNA for the CDR3: TGTGCCAGTAGTATCGGGACAGGGGAATCACTCCTCCACTTT. It is translated as CASSIGTGESLLHF.

This clone was seen more than once but under ten times. For the CDR3, the DNA is TGTGCCAGCAGCATTACAGGGGGCCCTAGCAATCAGCCCCAGCATTTT. It is translated as CASSITGGPSNQPQHF. The gene calls are TRBV7-2 and TRBJ1-5; TRBD1 matches at 9 bases. V was pared by 5 bases and J by 0 bases, with 5 bases of the junction left unmatched. Germline lookup yields CDR1 SGHTA and CDR2 FQGNSA. The CDR3 consists of 16 residues. Supplemented by reference TRBV7-2 and TRBJ1-5, the full variable domain reads GAGVSQSPSNKVTEKGKDVELRCDPISGHTALYWYRQSLGQGLEFLIYFQGNSAPDKSGLPSDRFSAERTGGSVSTLTIQRTQQEDSAVYLCASSITGGPSNQPQHFGDGTRLSIL.

Here the CDR3 reads CASTRTGTSGSYEQFF. CDR3 in DNA: TGTGCCAGCACTAGAACAGGGACTAGCGGGAGTTATGAGCAGTTCTTC. The V call is TRBV7-9, the J call TRBJ2-1; 14 nucleotides line up with TRBD2. Germline CDR1 and CDR2: SEHNR and FQNEAQ (reference sequence). The CDR3 contains 16 residues. With 7 bases clipped from V and 8 bases from J, the junction kept 10 bases outside the gene matches. Combining the CDR3 with reference TRBV7-9 and TRBJ2-1 gives the whole variable domain DTGVSQNPRHKITKRGQNVTFRCDPISEHNRLYWYRQTLGQGPEFLTYFQNEAQLEKSRLLSDRFSAERPKGSFSTLEIQRTEQGDSAMYLCASTRTGTSGSYEQFFGPGTRLTVL.